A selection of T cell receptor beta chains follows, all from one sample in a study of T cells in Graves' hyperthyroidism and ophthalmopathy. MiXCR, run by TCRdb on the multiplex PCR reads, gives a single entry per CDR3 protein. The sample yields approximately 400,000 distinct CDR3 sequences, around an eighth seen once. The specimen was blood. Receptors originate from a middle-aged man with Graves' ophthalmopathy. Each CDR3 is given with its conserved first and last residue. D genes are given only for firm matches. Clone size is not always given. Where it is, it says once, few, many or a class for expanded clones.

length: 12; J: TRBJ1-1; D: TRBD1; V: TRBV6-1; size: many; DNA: TGTGCCAGCACCGCAGGGACAGCCGAAGCTTTCTTT; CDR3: CASTAGTAEAFF
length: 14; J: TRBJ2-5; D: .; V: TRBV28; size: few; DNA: TGTGCCAGCCGGATCGAAGGGCGGGGAGAGACCCAGTACTTC; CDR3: CASRIEGRGETQYF
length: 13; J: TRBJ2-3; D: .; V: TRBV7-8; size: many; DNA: TGTGCCAGCAGCTTACGGGTGCAAGATACGCAGTATTTT; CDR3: CASSLRVQDTQYF
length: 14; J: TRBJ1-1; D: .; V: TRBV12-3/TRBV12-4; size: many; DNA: TGTGCCAGCATTTCAGACGCCATGAACACTGAAGCTTTCTTT; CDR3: CASISDAMNTEAFF
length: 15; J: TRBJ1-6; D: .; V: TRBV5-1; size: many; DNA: TGCGCCAGCAGCTTGAGTATGACAGGAGATTCACCCCTCCACTTT; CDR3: CASSLSMTGDSPLHF
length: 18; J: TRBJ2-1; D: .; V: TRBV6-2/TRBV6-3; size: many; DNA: TGTGCCAGCAGTTACTCCTACAATGAAGTAGCGGCTAGTTTAGAGCAGTTCTTC; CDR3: CASSYSYNEVAASLEQFF
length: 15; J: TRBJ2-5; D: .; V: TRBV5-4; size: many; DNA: TGTGCCAGCAGCTTGGGAGGTAGCCGCCAAGAGACCCAGTACTTC; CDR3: CASSLGGSRQETQYF
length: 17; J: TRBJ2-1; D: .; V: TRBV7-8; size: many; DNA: TGTGCCAGCAGCCCATCAGAAACACCACTCAAACACAATGAGCAGTTCTTC; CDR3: CASSPSETPLKHNEQFF
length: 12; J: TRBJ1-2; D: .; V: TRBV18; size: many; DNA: TGTGCCAGCTCAACAGACACCTATGGCTACACCTTC; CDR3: CASSTDTYGYTF
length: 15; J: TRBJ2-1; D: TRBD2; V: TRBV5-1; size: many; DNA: TGCGCCAGCAACCCCGATCGGACTAGAAGTAATGAGCAGTTCTTC; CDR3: CASNPDRTRSNEQFF
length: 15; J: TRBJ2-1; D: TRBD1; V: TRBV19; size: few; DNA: TGTGCCAGTAGTATAGCAGGGGGCAACTACAATGAGCAGTTCTTC; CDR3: CASSIAGGNYNEQFF
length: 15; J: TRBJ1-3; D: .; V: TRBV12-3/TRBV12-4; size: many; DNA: TGTGCCAGCCGCCACCGACGGAACTCTGGAAACACCATATATTTT; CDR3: CASRHRRNSGNTIYF
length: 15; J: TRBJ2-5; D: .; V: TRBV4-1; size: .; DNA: TGCGCCAGCAGCCAAACTAACAGGGAACAAGAGACCCAGTACTTC; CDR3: CASSQTNREQETQYF
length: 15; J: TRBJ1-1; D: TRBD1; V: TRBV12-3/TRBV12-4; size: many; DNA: TGTGCCAGCAGTGCACAGGGGGCGATGAACACTGAAGCTTTCTTT; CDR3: CASSAQGAMNTEAFF
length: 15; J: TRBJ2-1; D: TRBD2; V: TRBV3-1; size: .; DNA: TGTGCCAGCAGCCAAGAGCCCAGCGGGAGGGGTGAGCAGTTCTTC; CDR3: CASSQEPSGRGEQFF
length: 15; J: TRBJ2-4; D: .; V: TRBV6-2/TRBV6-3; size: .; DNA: TGTGCCAACAGTTACCAGGGAATAGCCAAAAACATTCAGTACTTC; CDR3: CANSYQGIAKNIQYF
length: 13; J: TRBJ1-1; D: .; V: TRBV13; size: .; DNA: TGTGCCAGCAGCTTACAGGGCCGCGTTGAAGCTTTCTTT; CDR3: CASSLQGRVEAFF
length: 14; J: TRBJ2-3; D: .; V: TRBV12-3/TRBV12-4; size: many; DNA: TGTGCCAGCAGTTTGGCAGCGGCAGCAGATACGCAGTATTTT; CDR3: CASSLAAAADTQYF
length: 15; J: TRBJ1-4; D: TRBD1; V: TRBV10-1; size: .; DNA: TGCGCCAGCATCTCCGGACAGGGGGCAAATGAAAAACTGTTTTTT; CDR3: CASISGQGANEKLFF
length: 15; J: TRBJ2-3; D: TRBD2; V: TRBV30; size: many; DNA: TGTGCCGGCACCCGCAGCGGGAGAAGCACAGATACGCAGTATTTT; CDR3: CAGTRSGRSTDTQYF
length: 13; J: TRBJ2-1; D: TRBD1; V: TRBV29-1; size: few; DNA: TGCAGCGTCAGACAGGGGATCGGGAATGAGCAGTTCTTC; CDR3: CSVRQGIGNEQFF
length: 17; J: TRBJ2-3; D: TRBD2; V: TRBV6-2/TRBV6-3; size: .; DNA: TGTGCCAGCAGTTACGTGGGGCTAGCGGGTGGCACATATACGCAGTATTTT; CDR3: CASSYVGLAGGTYTQYF
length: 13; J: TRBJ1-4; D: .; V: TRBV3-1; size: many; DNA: TGTGCCAGCAGCCAAGTGGTGGATGAAAAACTGTTTTTT; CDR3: CASSQVVDEKLFF
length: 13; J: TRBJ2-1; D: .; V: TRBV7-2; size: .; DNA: TGTGCCAGCAGCTTATTGGTCCGGGGTGAGCAGTTCTTC; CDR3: CASSLLVRGEQFF
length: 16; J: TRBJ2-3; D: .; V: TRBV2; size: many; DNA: TGTGCCAGCAGACCAGTCAGCGGACCTATCTCTGATACGCAGTATTTT; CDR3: CASRPVSGPISDTQYF
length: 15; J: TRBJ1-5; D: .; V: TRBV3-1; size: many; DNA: TGTGCCAGCAGCCAACAGGGGAGTGGCAATCAGCCCCAGCATTTT; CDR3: CASSQQGSGNQPQHF
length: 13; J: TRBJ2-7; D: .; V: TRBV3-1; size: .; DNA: TGTGCCAGCAGCCAAAGGGGCTCCTACGAGCAGTACTTC; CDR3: CASSQRGSYEQYF
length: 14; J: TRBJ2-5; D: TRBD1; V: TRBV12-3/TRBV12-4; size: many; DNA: TGTGCCAGCAGACGAGGACAGGGCCAAGAGACCCAGTACTTC; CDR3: CASRRGQGQETQYF
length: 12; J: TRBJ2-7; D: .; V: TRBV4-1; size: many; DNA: TGCGCCAGCAGCCATCCGGGGCTCGAGCAGTACTTC; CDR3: CASSHPGLEQYF
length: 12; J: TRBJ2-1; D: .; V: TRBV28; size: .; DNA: TGTGCCAGCAGTTCGACCCCAGATGAGCAGTTCTTC; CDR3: CASSSTPDEQFF
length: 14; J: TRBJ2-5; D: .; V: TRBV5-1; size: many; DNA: TGCGCCAGCAGGTCGGGTGTTTCTCAAGAGACCCAGTACTTC; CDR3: CASRSGVSQETQYF
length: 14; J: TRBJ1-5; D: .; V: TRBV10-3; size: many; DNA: TGTGCCTCGAAGCAGGGTAGTAGCAATCAGCCCCAGCATTTT; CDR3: CASKQGSSNQPQHF
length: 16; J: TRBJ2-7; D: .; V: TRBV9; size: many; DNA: TGTGCCAGCAGCGATAGTAGGGACAAGGGGATCTACGAGCAGTACTTC; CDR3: CASSDSRDKGIYEQYF
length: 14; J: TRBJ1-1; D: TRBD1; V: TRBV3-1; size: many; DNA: TGTGCCAGCAGCCGCACAGGGGGCCTCACTGAAGCTTTCTTT; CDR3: CASSRTGGLTEAFF
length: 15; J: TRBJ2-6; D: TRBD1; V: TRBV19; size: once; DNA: TGTGCCACGATGAGGGGGCAGACTGGGGCCAACGTCCTGACTTTC; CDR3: CATMRGQTGANVLTF
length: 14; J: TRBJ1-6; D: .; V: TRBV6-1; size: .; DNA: TGTGCCAGCAGTGAAGCAGGACGGAATTCACCCCTCCACTTT; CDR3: CASSEAGRNSPLHF
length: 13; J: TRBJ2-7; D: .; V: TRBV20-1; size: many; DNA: TGCAGTGCCCGGCAGGGTGTTTCCTACGAGCAGTACTTC; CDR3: CSARQGVSYEQYF
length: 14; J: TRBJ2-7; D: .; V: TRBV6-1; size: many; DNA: TGTGCCAGCAGTTCGCCAGGGAGCTCCTACGAGCAGTACTTC; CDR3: CASSSPGSSYEQYF
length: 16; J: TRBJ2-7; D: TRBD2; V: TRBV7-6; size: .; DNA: TGTGCCAGCAGCCGAGCTAGCGGGAGTGGCTCCTACGAGCAGTACTTC; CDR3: CASSRASGSGSYEQYF
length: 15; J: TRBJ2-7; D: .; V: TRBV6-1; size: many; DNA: TGTGCCAGCAGGAGCCATTCCTTAAGCTTATCCGAGCAGTACTTC; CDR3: CASRSHSLSLSEQYF
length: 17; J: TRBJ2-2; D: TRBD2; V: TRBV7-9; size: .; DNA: TGTGCCAGCAGCCAACGCCTAGCGGGAGATGTGACCGGGGAGCTGTTTTTT; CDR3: CASSQRLAGDVTGELFF
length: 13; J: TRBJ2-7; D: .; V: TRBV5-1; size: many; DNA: TGCGCCAGCAGCTTGACAGCTACCTACGAGCAGTACTTC; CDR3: CASSLTATYEQYF
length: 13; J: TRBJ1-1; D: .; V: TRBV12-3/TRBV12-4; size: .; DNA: TGTGCCAGCAGCCCCGGTCGTCCCACTGAAGCTTTCTTT; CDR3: CASSPGRPTEAFF
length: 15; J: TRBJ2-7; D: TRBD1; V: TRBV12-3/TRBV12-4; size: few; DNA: TGTGCCAGCTTAGACACAGGGGCCTTCTCCTACGAGCAGTACTTC; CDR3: CASLDTGAFSYEQYF
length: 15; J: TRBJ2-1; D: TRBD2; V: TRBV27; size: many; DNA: TGTGCCAGCCCCACTCCGGGACTAGTGAGCTATGAGCAGTTCTTC; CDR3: CASPTPGLVSYEQFF
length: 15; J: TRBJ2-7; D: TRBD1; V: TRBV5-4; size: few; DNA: TGTGCCAGCAGCTTATTGACAGGGCCAACCTACGAGCAGTACTTC; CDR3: CASSLLTGPTYEQYF
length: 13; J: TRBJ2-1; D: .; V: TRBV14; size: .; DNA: TGTGCCAGCAGCCAAGGGGCGGTTGGGGCGCAGTTCTTC; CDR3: CASSQGAVGAQFF
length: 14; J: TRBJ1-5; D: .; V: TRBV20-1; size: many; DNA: TGCAGTGCGAGACAGGCGAGTAGCAATCAGCCCCAGCATTTT; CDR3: CSARQASSNQPQHF
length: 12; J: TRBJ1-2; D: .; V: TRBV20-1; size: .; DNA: TGCAGTTCCGGACCGATTAACTATGGCTACACCTTC; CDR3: CSSGPINYGYTF